A selection of T cell receptor beta chains follows, all from one sample in a study of metastatic and nonmetastatic thyroid tumors. TCRdb re-analyzed the PCR reads using MiXCR. Among about 16,000 clones listed, under 35% were seen once. Sequenced input: tumor tissue. The receptor set was obtained from a female donor with papillary thyroid cancer or a benign thyroid nodule (not recorded which). Some clones in this sample may be carry-over from other donors' samples. The CDR3 runs from the conserved cysteine through the conserved F or W. D genes are given only for firm matches. Rows may omit the clone size; those that give it use once, few, many or a size class.

D	size	V	J	DNA	CDR3
TRBD2	-	TRBV3-1	TRBJ2-2	TGTGCCAGCAGATATACTAGCGGGAGGTCCCCAACCGGGCAGCTGTTTTTT	CASRYTSGRSPTGQLFF
TRBD1	many	TRBV20-1	TRBJ2-3	TGCAGTGCTAGGGGGACAGGGGCAACAGATACGCAGTATTTT	CSARGTGATDTQYF
-	many	TRBV18	TRBJ2-1	TGTGCCAGCTCACCACGGTCTCCCACCTACAATGAGCAGTTCTTC	CASSPRSPTYNEQFF
TRBD1	few	TRBV10-1	TRBJ2-4	TGCGCCAGCAGTGAGGAGGGACAGGGGGTAGCCAAAAACATTAAGTACTTC	CASSEEGQGVAKNIKYF
-	-	TRBV28	TRBJ1-2	TGTGCCAGCAGTCTTAGACAGCCAGCTAACTATGGCTACACCTTC	CASSLRQPANYGYTF
-	-	TRBV6-1	TRBJ2-7	TGTGCCATCAGTTGGGACGGACCCTACGAGCAGTACTTC	CAISWDGPYEQYF
-	many	TRBV9	TRBJ1-5	TGTGCCAGCAGCGGGGTCGCAGACAATCAGCCCCAGCATTTT	CASSGVADNQPQHF
TRBD2	many	TRBV6-1	TRBJ2-7	TGTGCCAGCAGTCCCAGCGGGGGGAGCGGGGAGCAGTACTTC	CASSPSGGSGEQYF
-	-	TRBV7-2	TRBJ2-7	TGTGCCAGCAGCTTAGAGAACGGGGACGAGCAGTACTTC	CASSLENGDEQYF
TRBD1	many	TRBV4-3	TRBJ2-7	TGCGCCAGCAGCCGAACCATGCCCCGGGACAGATCCTACGAGCAGTACTTC	CASSRTMPRDRSYEQYF
-	medium-sized	TRBV19	TRBJ1-5	TGTGCCAGTAGTATGTCCCCGGGGCCCCAGCATTTT	CASSMSPGPQHF
-	-	TRBV6-2/TRBV6-3	TRBJ2-7	TGTGCCAGCAGAAAGACTAATGCCTACGAGCAGTACTTC	CASRKTNAYEQYF
-	-	TRBV14	TRBJ2-3	TGTGCCCGCAGCCGCCTTTCGGTCCGAGATACGCAGTATTTT	CARSRLSVRDTQYF
TRBD2	-	TRBV27	TRBJ2-2	TGTGCCAGCAGCTTAAGCGGGGGGGCCGGGGATCTGTTTTTT	CASSLSGGAGDLFF
TRBD2	few	TRBV28	TRBJ2-1	TGTGCCAGCACCGTACTAGCGGGAGGGCCGGGTGAGCAGTTCTTC	CASTVLAGGPGEQFF
-	few	TRBV30	TRBJ1-6	TGTGCCTGGAGCCGCAATTCACCCCTCCACTTT	CAWSRNSPLHF
TRBD2	few	TRBV20-1	TRBJ2-7	TGCAGTGCCCGGGGGGCCTACGAGCAGTACTTC	CSARGAYEQYF
TRBD1	-	TRBV5-1	TRBJ2-3	TGCGCCAGCAGCAGTAGACAGGGGGCTAGCACAGATACGCAGTATTTT	CASSSRQGASTDTQYF
TRBD2	-	TRBV3-1	TRBJ2-7	TGTGCCAGCATCCAAGGGACTAGCGGGAGATCCGAGCAGTACTTC	CASIQGTSGRSEQYF
TRBD2	medium-sized	TRBV28	TRBJ2-7	TGTGCCAGCAGTTTTTCGGCGGGAGCCCCCCGGCTGTACTTC	CASSFSAGAPRLYF
TRBD1	-	TRBV20-1	TRBJ1-2	TGCAGTGCTAGAGGTGCTGGGACAGGGGGTCCGGGCTATGGCTACACCTTC	CSARGAGTGGPGYGYTF
TRBD1	many	TRBV7-3	TRBJ1-1	TGTGCCAGCAGCGGGACAGGGGGCACTGAAGCTTTCTTT	CASSGTGGTEAFF
-	-	TRBV5-1	TRBJ1-2	TGCGCCAGCAGCCAAGGGGGGATTGACTATGGCTACACCTTC	CASSQGGIDYGYTF
-	many	TRBV12-5	TRBJ2-1	TGTGCTAGTGGTTTGGGACCCGGACGATCCCAGTTCTTC	CASGLGPGRSQFF
-	-	TRBV6-2/TRBV6-3	TRBJ1-1	TGTGCCAGCAGTTACTGGGGAGACGGCACTGAAGCTTTCTTT	CASSYWGDGTEAFF
-	-	TRBV24-1	TRBJ2-2	TGTGCGACCAGTAGTACCCTTGCGAACACCGGGGAGCTGTTTTTT	CATSSTLANTGELFF
-	-	TRBV20-1	TRBJ2-7	TGCAGTGCCATCCAAGGGGACACTAATTCCTACGAGCAGTACTTC	CSAIQGDTNSYEQYF
-	medium-sized	TRBV6-1	TRBJ1-2	TGTGCCAGCAGTGTAGGCTATGGCTACACCTTC	CASSVGYGYTF
TRBD2	-	TRBV3-1	TRBJ2-7	TGTGCCAGCAGCCAAGTTGCGGGGGGGGCCTACGAGCAGTACTTC	CASSQVAGGAYEQYF
TRBD1	-	TRBV6-1	TRBJ1-4	TGTGCCAGCAGTCTGGGACAGGGGGCTGAAAAACTGTTTTTT	CASSLGQGAEKLFF
-	once	TRBV4-3	TRBJ1-2	TGCGCCAGCAGCCAAGCACAGGGTAGCATCTATGGCTACACCTTC	CASSQAQGSIYGYTF
-	medium-sized	TRBV6-1	TRBJ1-2	TGTGCCAGCAGTGAACGTCTAAACTATGGCTACACCTTC	CASSERLNYGYTF
-	many	TRBV11-3	TRBJ2-3	TGTGCCAGCAGCACGGGGGGCACAGATACGCAGTATTTT	CASSTGGTDTQYF
-	many	TRBV20-1	TRBJ2-7	TGCAGTGCTAGAGGGACCACCCGGGACGAGCAGTACTTC	CSARGTTRDEQYF
-	-	TRBV5-5	TRBJ1-2	TGTGCCAGCAGCTTGACACTGGAAGCTAACTATGGCTACACCTTC	CASSLTLEANYGYTF
-	few	TRBV6-4	TRBJ2-1	TGTGCCAGCAGCGAGGGACTGGCTAACTACAATGAGCAGTTCTTC	CASSEGLANYNEQFF
TRBD1	few	TRBV6-1	TRBJ2-1	TGTGCCAGCATTCCACAGGGGGCTGGGCACAATGAGCAGTTCTTC	CASIPQGAGHNEQFF
-	-	TRBV20-1	TRBJ1-1	TGCAGTGCTAGAGCCCAACCGGGTCAGAAGATGAACACTGAAGCTTTCTTT	CSARAQPGQKMNTEAFF
TRBD2	few	TRBV19	TRBJ2-5	TGTGCCAGTAGTACCCTAGCGGGAGATGGCGAGACCCATTACTTC	CASSTLAGDGETHYF
-	many	TRBV14	TRBJ1-1	TGTGCCAGCAGCAAAGGGGAATCTCCGGCTTTCTTT	CASSKGESPAFF
-	few	TRBV6-1	TRBJ1-5	TGTGCCAGCAGTGAAAATTGGGATCAGCCCCAGCATTTT	CASSENWDQPQHF
-	few	TRBV7-2	TRBJ2-7	TGTGCCAGCAGCTTACCATCCGACAGCTACGAGCAGTACTTC	CASSLPSDSYEQYF
TRBD1	-	TRBV20-1	TRBJ2-7	TGCAGTGCTTTTGACAGGGGGCTCCGGCGTGAGCATTACTTC	CSAFDRGLRREHYF
-	medium-sized	TRBV15	TRBJ2-1	TGTGCCACCAGCAGAGATGTGTTGGCCCAGCAGTTCTTC	CATSRDVLAQQFF
-	-	TRBV5-1	TRBJ1-3	TGCGCCTCGAGCGAGGGACAATTTGGAAACACCATATATTTT	CASSEGQFGNTIYF
-	-	TRBV20-1	TRBJ1-5	TGCAGTGCTAGGGTGTCAGGTGATGGGCCCCAGCATTTT	CSARVSGDGPQHF
TRBD2	-	TRBV20-1	TRBJ2-7	TGCAGTGCCTTAGCGGGAGGGCCCTACGAGCAGTACTTC	CSALAGGPYEQYF
TRBD1	few	TRBV20-1	TRBJ1-6	TGCAGTGCTAGAGATCTTGGGGACAGCAATTCACCCCTCCACTTT	CSARDLGDSNSPLHF
-	medium-sized	TRBV30	TRBJ2-7	TGTGCCTGGAGTGTAACCGTCGGCGAGCAGTACTTC	CAWSVTVGEQYF
-	medium-sized	TRBV15	TRBJ2-7	TGTGCCACCAGCAGAGATCGTTCTTACGAGCAGTACTTC	CATSRDRSYEQYF
TRBD2	-	TRBV6-1	TRBJ2-3	TGTGCCAGCAGTGAAACTAGCGGGGGGGCAGATACGCAGTATTTT	CASSETSGGADTQYF
-	-	TRBV28	TRBJ2-1	TGTGCCAGCAGCCCTCGGGGCAGTTATGATGAGCAGTTCTTC	CASSPRGSYDEQFF
-	-	TRBV28	TRBJ1-3	TGTGCCAGCAGTTCCGACGGAAACACCATATATTTT	CASSSDGNTIYF
TRBD2	few	TRBV2	TRBJ2-5	TGTGCCAGCAGTGACGGCGGGAGTGCCGGGGAGACCCAGTACTTC	CASSDGGSAGETQYF
-	-	TRBV20-1	TRBJ1-1	TGCAGTGCTAAATATCCAGGGGTTGGGACTGAAGCTTTCTTT	CSAKYPGVGTEAFF
TRBD2	-	TRBV20-1	TRBJ2-7	TGCAGTGCTAGAGCCCATGCTAGCGGGAGTGCAAACGAGCAGTACTTC	CSARAHASGSANEQYF
TRBD1	many	TRBV5-1	TRBJ1-1	TGCGCCAGCAGCTTAACAGGGGTGGGCACTGAAGCTTTCTTT	CASSLTGVGTEAFF
-	-	TRBV28	TRBJ1-1	TGTGCCAGCAGTTTATCCCTCGATGAAGCTTTCTTT	CASSLSLDEAFF
TRBD1	many	TRBV5-1	TRBJ2-7	TGCGCCAGCAGCTCCCGGGACAGGGGCTACGAGCAGTACTTC	CASSSRDRGYEQYF
TRBD2	many	TRBV11-2	TRBJ2-4	TGTGCCAGCAGCCCCGGGGGGGCGGGTCCGCAAAACATTCAGTACTTC	CASSPGGAGPQNIQYF